The 7 T cell receptor beta chains below all came from one sample that was sequenced in a study of cytomegalovirus exposure and HLA in healthy donors. With 60 Vbeta and 13 Jbeta primers, the PCR was carried out. Some clones are missing from TCRdb's copy, which holds only in-frame ones; the method was immunoSEQ multiplex PCR. The table shows 95,000 to 150,000 clones, with around 75% occurring only once. Specimen: PBMCs. The receptors were gathered from a man aged 25-45 years in good health and CMV-seronegative.

This clone was seen only a few times. The V and J genes are TRBV7-2 and TRBJ2-1, with 10 bases fitting TRBD2. In germline, CDR1 is SGHTA, CDR2 FQGNSA. After removal of 5 bases from V and 3 bases from J, the junction contained 4 bases not matched to a gene. This CDR3 contains 15 residues. The CDR3 loop reads CASSERGGYYNEQFF. The CDR3 DNA follows: TGTGCCAGCAGCGAGCGGGGGGGTTACTACAATGAGCAGTTCTTC.

The chain couples TRBV30 to TRBJ1-1, with TRBD1 matching 8 bases. Germline CDR1 reads GTSNPN; CDR2 reads SVGIG (reference sequence). This CDR3 region has 14 residues. Losses at the gene ends were 4 bases for V and 2 bases for J; bases not matched to a gene: 6. The CDR3 coding sequence is TGTGCCTGGACAGGGGGCCAAGGTAACACTGAAGCTTTCTTT. Encoded protein: CAWTGGQGNTEAFF.

V usage is TRBV6-1 and J usage is TRBJ1-5; D is perhaps TRBD1 (6 bases). The CDR3 covers 13 residues. The germline gives CDR1 MNHNS, CDR2 SASEGT. As DNA, the CDR3 is TGTGCTCATCAGCGGGACACTAATCAGCCCCAGCATTTT. This gives the protein CAHQRDTNQPQHF.

This chain uses TRBV10-3 with TRBJ2-1; 10 positions match TRBD2. The CDR3 has 14 residues. Per germline, CDR1 ENHRY and CDR2 SYGVKD. After removal of 4 bases from V and 7 bases from J, the junction contained 4 bases not matched to a gene. CDR3 loop: CAISAGTSVNEQFF. The CDR3 DNA reads TGTGCCATCAGTGCCGGGACTAGCGTTAATGAGCAGTTCTTC.

V and J are TRBV2 and TRBJ1-2, with 12 bases lining up with TRBD1. CDR3 size: 19 residues. The ends lost 6 bases at V and 3 bases at J; junction bases unmatched: 17. The germline CDR1 and CDR2 sequences are SNHLY and FYNNEI. This CDR3 reads CASRSPSGTGGARHYGYTF. Here the CDR3 DNA reads TGTGCCAGCAGGAGCCCTTCCGGGACAGGGGGCGCAAGACACTATGGCTACACCTTC. Full variable domain (remainder filled in from reference TRBV2 and TRBJ1-2): EPEVTQTPSHQVTQMGQEVILRCVPISNHLYFYWYRQILGQKVEFLVSFYNNEISEKSEIFDDQFSVERPDGSNFTLKIRSTKLEDSAMYFCASRSPSGTGGARHYGYTFGSGTRLTVV.

This clone is a singleton in its sample. In DNA form, the CDR3 reads TGTGCCAGCAACGGCCCCAGCGGGGGGTCCGGGGAGCTGTTTTTT. As protein: CASNGPSGGSGELFF. The rearrangement uses TRBV2 and TRBJ2-2; TRBD2 agrees at 9 bases. Germline CDR1 reads SNHLY; CDR2 reads FYNNEI. V lost 7 bases and J lost 6; bases outside the gene matches: 9. This CDR3 region has 15 residues.

V is TRBV28 and J is TRBJ1-5, with 10 nucleotides matching TRBD1. Germline assignment: CDR1 MDHEN and CDR2 SYDVKM. V trimming: 5 bases; J trimming: 7 bases; junction bases outside the gene matches: 17. The CDR3 length is 18 residues. CDR3 bases: TGTGCCAGCAGTGAAAATTTGAGAGACAGGGGGCGCGGACAGCCCCAGCATTTT. It translates to CASSENLRDRGRGQPQHF.